A selection of T cell receptor beta chains follows, all from one sample in a study of kidney transplant recipient with SARS-CoV-2 infection. TCRdb passed the reads through MiXCR, listing each CDR3 protein once. The table records 200,000 to 250,000 distinct CDR3 sequences, roughly 26% of them present only once. The sequenced sample was a blood sample, obtained at baseline and on day 111 from a kidney transplant recipient. These receptors were taken from a male patient in his 30s who had COVID-19 and was a kidney transplant recipient. Some of the T cells may derive from the graft donor. The CDR3 runs from the conserved cysteine through the conserved F or W. Fields, in order: V gene, D gene, J gene, clone size, CDR3 DNA, CDR3 protein. D genes are given only for firm matches. Rows give clone size only sometimes, using once, few, many, or a class for an expanded clone.

V: TRBV7-4
D: .
J: TRBJ1-2
size: many
DNA: TGTGCCAGCAGCGGCTACGCTTCAGCTCGAAAGACCTATGGCTACACCTTC
CDR3: CASSGYASARKTYGYTF

V: TRBV5-4
D: .
J: TRBJ2-3
size: few
DNA: TGTGCCAGCAGCTCGGGGTGGTCTCGGGGAGATACGCAGTATTTT
CDR3: CASSSGWSRGDTQYF

V: TRBV20-1
D: .
J: TRBJ1-5
size: many
DNA: TGCAGTGCTGAAAAGGTCCTAACGGGTCAGCCCCAGCATTTT
CDR3: CSAEKVLTGQPQHF

V: TRBV5-1
D: TRBD2
J: TRBJ2-2
size: many
DNA: TGCGCCAGCAGCTTGGACCCCGGGACTAGCGGGAGAGGAACCGGGGAGCTGTTTTTT
CDR3: CASSLDPGTSGRGTGELFF

V: TRBV5-4
D: TRBD1
J: TRBJ2-3
size: many
DNA: TGTGCCGCCAGGACAGGGGGCACAGATACGCAGTATTTT
CDR3: CAARTGGTDTQYF

V: TRBV20-1
D: TRBD1
J: TRBJ2-1
size: .
DNA: TGCAGTGCTAGTTCGGGACAGGGTTATGAGCAGTTCTTC
CDR3: CSASSGQGYEQFF

V: TRBV20-1
D: .
J: TRBJ1-4
size: .
DNA: TGCAATGCTTGGGACACGCGGAATGAAAAACTGTTTTTT
CDR3: CNAWDTRNEKLFF

V: TRBV7-2
D: .
J: TRBJ1-2
size: many
DNA: TGTGCCAGCAGCATCTATTCCAGAGACGGAAAGACCTATGGCTACACCTTC
CDR3: CASSIYSRDGKTYGYTF

V: TRBV7-8
D: .
J: TRBJ1-6
size: many
DNA: TGTGCCAGCAGCCTGGGGGGGAGCTCCTATAATTCACCCCTCCACTTT
CDR3: CASSLGGSSYNSPLHF

V: TRBV10-1
D: .
J: TRBJ1-2
size: many
DNA: TGCGCCAGCAGTACTCACGGAAGATCGCGAAAGACCTATGGCTACACCTTC
CDR3: CASSTHGRSRKTYGYTF

V: TRBV10-1
D: .
J: TRBJ1-2
size: many
DNA: TGCGCCAGCAGTCTGGTAACAAGATCGCGAAAGACCTATGGCTACACCTTC
CDR3: CASSLVTRSRKTYGYTF

V: TRBV3-1
D: .
J: TRBJ2-5
size: few
DNA: TGTGCCAGCAGCGACCGAGCTCCCATTTCTTTCTCTGAGACCCAGTACTTC
CDR3: CASSDRAPISFSETQYF

V: TRBV28
D: .
J: TRBJ1-4
size: .
DNA: TGTGCCAGCAGTTTTATGGGGGTGACAGCTAATGAAAAACTGTTTTTT
CDR3: CASSFMGVTANEKLFF

V: TRBV11-2
D: .
J: TRBJ1-5
size: many
DNA: TGTGCCAGCAGCCCCACAGGTTATAGCAATCAGCCCCAGCATTTT
CDR3: CASSPTGYSNQPQHF

V: TRBV3-1
D: .
J: TRBJ1-2
size: many
DNA: TGTGCCAGCAGCGGCCCAATCACCCTTCGAAAGACCTATGGCTACACCTTC
CDR3: CASSGPITLRKTYGYTF

V: TRBV24-1
D: .
J: TRBJ1-2
size: many
DNA: TGTGCCACCAGTCGGGATTATAGTACCAGAAAGACCTATGGCTACACCTTC
CDR3: CATSRDYSTRKTYGYTF

V: TRBV20-1
D: .
J: TRBJ2-7
size: many
DNA: TGCAGTGCTAGTGTCGGGCTTATCTACGAGCAGTACTTC
CDR3: CSASVGLIYEQYF

V: TRBV5-1
D: TRBD2
J: TRBJ2-1
size: .
DNA: TGCGCCAGCAGCCTGGGACTAGCGGGGGGAGAGCAGTTCTTC
CDR3: CASSLGLAGGEQFF

V: TRBV6-2/TRBV6-3
D: .
J: TRBJ2-1
size: many
DNA: TGTGCCAGCAGTCCCCCCCCCTTCGGGGACAATGAGCAGTTCTTC
CDR3: CASSPPPFGDNEQFF

V: TRBV12-5
D: .
J: TRBJ1-2
size: many
DNA: TGTGCTAGTGGTCTTCCATATTTGCAGGGAAAGACCTATGGCTACACCTTC
CDR3: CASGLPYLQGKTYGYTF

V: TRBV6-6
D: .
J: TRBJ1-2
size: many
DNA: TGTGCCAGCAGTACGCCTCTAGGTGGGAGAAAGACCTATGGCTACACCTTC
CDR3: CASSTPLGGRKTYGYTF

V: TRBV20-1
D: .
J: TRBJ1-1
size: .
DNA: TGCAGTGCCGGTGAAGGGCATTCTCTCGACACTGAAGCTTTCTTT
CDR3: CSAGEGHSLDTEAFF

V: TRBV9
D: .
J: TRBJ2-2
size: many
DNA: TGTGCCAGCAGCGTATATCGGGGCGACACCGGGGAGCTGTTTTTT
CDR3: CASSVYRGDTGELFF

V: TRBV30
D: .
J: TRBJ2-7
size: many
DNA: TGTGCCTGGAGCGGCCAGGACTCCTACGAGCAGTACTTC
CDR3: CAWSGQDSYEQYF

V: TRBV24-1
D: .
J: TRBJ2-3
size: .
DNA: TGTGCCACCAGCTCTACTAGGAGGGGCACAGATACGCAGTATTTT
CDR3: CATSSTRRGTDTQYF

V: TRBV12-2
D: .
J: TRBJ1-2
size: many
DNA: TGTGCAAGTCGCAGAACATCGACTCCACGAAAGACCTATGGCTACACCTTC
CDR3: CASRRTSTPRKTYGYTF

V: TRBV21-1
D: .
J: TRBJ2-6
size: few
DNA: TGTGCCAGCAGCAACAAGTCCCCGACTGGGGCCAACGTCCTGACTTTC
CDR3: CASSNKSPTGANVLTF

V: TRBV10-3
D: TRBD2
J: TRBJ2-3
size: many
DNA: TGTGCCACCAAGGTGGCGGGGGGTCACTATACGCAGTATTTT
CDR3: CATKVAGGHYTQYF

V: TRBV5-3
D: .
J: TRBJ1-2
size: many
DNA: TGTGCCAGACCCGAACCAGTGGTGAGAAAGACCTATGGCTACACCTTC
CDR3: CARPEPVVRKTYGYTF

V: TRBV3-2
D: .
J: TRBJ2-7
size: many
DNA: TGTGCCAGCAGCCTGGCAGATTACGAGCAGTACTTC
CDR3: CASSLADYEQYF

V: TRBV2
D: TRBD2
J: TRBJ2-1
size: few
DNA: TGTGCCAGCAAGGGACTAGAAAAGTTCTTC
CDR3: CASKGLEKFF

V: TRBV18
D: .
J: TRBJ1-6
size: many
DNA: TGTGCCAGCTCACCTCAGGGTAATTCACCCCTCCACTTT
CDR3: CASSPQGNSPLHF

V: TRBV12-5
D: .
J: TRBJ1-2
size: many
DNA: TGTGCTAGTGGTGTTGGCAATTTGCAGGGAAAGACCTATGGCTACACCTTC
CDR3: CASGVGNLQGKTYGYTF

V: TRBV11-2
D: .
J: TRBJ2-7
size: many
DNA: TGTGCCAGCAGCTTAGCCGGGTACAGGGCCGAGCAGTACTTC
CDR3: CASSLAGYRAEQYF

V: TRBV10-3
D: .
J: TRBJ2-1
size: few
DNA: TGTGCCATCAGTGACCCAAGCGGGCCCGCGCCCTCCTACAATGAGCAGTTCTTC
CDR3: CAISDPSGPAPSYNEQFF

V: TRBV2
D: TRBD1
J: TRBJ2-4
size: .
DNA: TGTGCCAGCGTTGGAACAGGGGGTAAAAACATTCAGTACTTC
CDR3: CASVGTGGKNIQYF

V: TRBV20-1
D: .
J: TRBJ2-1
size: .
DNA: TGCAGTGCTAGTAGGGAGTCCTACAATGAGCAGCTCTTC
CDR3: CSASRESYNEQLF

V: TRBV27
D: .
J: TRBJ1-4
size: many
DNA: TGTGCCAGCAGTTTATACTCTGGGGGCGGAGGTGAAAAACTGTTTTTT
CDR3: CASSLYSGGGGEKLFF

V: TRBV24-1
D: .
J: TRBJ2-1
size: many
DNA: TGTGCCACCAGTGATACGTCTGACGTTGACCTGGGGGAGCAGTTCTTC
CDR3: CATSDTSDVDLGEQFF

V: TRBV3-1
D: .
J: TRBJ1-1
size: many
DNA: TGTGCCAGCAGCAGTGATTGTCCCATTTCAATTCGCACTGAAGCTTTCTTT
CDR3: CASSSDCPISIRTEAFF

V: TRBV9
D: TRBD2
J: TRBJ2-5
size: .
DNA: TGTGCCAGCAGCGTATCGGGCGGGGGGTCGGAGACCCAGTACTTC
CDR3: CASSVSGGGSETQYF

V: TRBV13
D: TRBD2
J: TRBJ2-7
size: many
DNA: TGTGCCAGCAGCCTCACTAGCGGGCTTTCGTACGAGCAGTACTTC
CDR3: CASSLTSGLSYEQYF

V: TRBV7-3
D: .
J: TRBJ2-6
size: many
DNA: TGTGCCAGCAGCCAATACAAAAGACGCTTACAAAGTCGGGCCAACGTCCTGACTTTC
CDR3: CASSQYKRRLQSRANVLTF

V: TRBV20-1
D: .
J: TRBJ2-1
size: .
DNA: TGCAGTGCTAGAGGAGGCAGGGGCCCGGACAATGAGCAGTTCTTC
CDR3: CSARGGRGPDNEQFF

V: TRBV29-1
D: .
J: TRBJ1-2
size: many
DNA: TGCAGCGTTGACGCACAAGGATACACCTTC
CDR3: CSVDAQGYTF